The clone carrying this T cell receptor (beta chain) was counted many times. Antigen specificity is unknown. The sample comes from a study of T cell repertoires in cytomegalovirus infection. Study-wide context: Public TCR beta signatures marked donors with CMV infection and the matching HLA.

The CDR3 length is 14 residues. The V and J ends lost 4 bases and 6 bases respectively, with 16 bases between them. Germline V lookup: CDR1 SGHVS, CDR2 FQNEAQ. TCRdb re-called the reads through MiXCR, storing one row per CDR3 protein. The sample lists more than 500,000 distinct CDR3 sequences, more than 15% occurring once. Notes on the study in general: People with CMV and the relevant HLA were identified by cumulative public TCR beta family frequency. Across the ex vivo response, the dominant clonotypes were HLA-C-restricted CMV-specific TCR beta clonotypes.

The sequence derives from a human donor in good health (CMV status not recorded). Some clones in this sample may be carry-over from other donors' samples. The specimen sequenced was CD8+ T cells from PBMCs. This sequence joins TRBV7-8 and TRBJ2-7; tentative D call: TRBD1 (6 bases). The CDR3 region has the DNA TGTGCCAGCAGCTCCAGGGGCGACTCATCCGAGCAGTACTTC. Its protein product is CASSSRGDSSEQYF.